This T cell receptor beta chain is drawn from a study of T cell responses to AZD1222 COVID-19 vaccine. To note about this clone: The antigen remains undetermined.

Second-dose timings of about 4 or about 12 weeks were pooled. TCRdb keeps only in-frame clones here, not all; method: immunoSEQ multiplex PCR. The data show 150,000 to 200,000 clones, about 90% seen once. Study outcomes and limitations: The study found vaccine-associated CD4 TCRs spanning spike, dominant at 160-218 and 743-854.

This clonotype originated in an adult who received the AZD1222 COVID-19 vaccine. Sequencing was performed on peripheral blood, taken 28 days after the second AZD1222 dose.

CDR3 sequence (DNA): TGTGCCAGCAGCTTAGGACCCGGGGCAACTAATGAAAAACTGTTTTTT. Encoded protein: CASSLGPGATNEKLFF. The V and J genes are TRBV13 and TRBJ1-4; D gene unclear. The CDR3 is 16 amino acids. With 0 bases removed from V and 0 bases from J, the gap between germline ends came to 8 bases. Germline-derived CDR1 and CDR2 are PRHDT and FYEKMQ (reference sequence).